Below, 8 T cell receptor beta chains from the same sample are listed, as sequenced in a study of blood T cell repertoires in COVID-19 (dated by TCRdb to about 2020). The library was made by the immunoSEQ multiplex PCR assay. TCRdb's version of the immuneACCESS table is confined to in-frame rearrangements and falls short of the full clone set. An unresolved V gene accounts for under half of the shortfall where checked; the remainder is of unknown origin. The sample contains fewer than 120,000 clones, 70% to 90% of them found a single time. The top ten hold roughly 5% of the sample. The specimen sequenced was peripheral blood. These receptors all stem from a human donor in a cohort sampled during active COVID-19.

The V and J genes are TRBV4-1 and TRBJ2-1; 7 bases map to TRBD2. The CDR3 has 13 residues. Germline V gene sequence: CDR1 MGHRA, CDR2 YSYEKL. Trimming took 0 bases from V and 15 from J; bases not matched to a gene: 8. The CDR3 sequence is CASSQDFGLVGFF. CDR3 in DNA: TGCGCCAGCAGCCAAGATTTCGGACTAGTGGGGTTCTTC.

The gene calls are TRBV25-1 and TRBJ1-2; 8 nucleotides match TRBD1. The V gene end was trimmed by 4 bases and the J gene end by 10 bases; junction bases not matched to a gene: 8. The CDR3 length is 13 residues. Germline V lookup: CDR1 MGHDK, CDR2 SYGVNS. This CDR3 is CASSAFGQGDYTF. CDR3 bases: TGTGCCAGCAGTGCATTCGGACAGGGAGACTACACCTTC.

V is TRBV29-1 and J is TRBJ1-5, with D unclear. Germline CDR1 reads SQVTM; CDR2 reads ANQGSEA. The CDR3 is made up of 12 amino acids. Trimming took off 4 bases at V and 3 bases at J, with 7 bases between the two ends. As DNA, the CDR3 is TGCAGCGTTGCAGGAAACAATCAGCCCCAGCATTTT. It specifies CSVAGNNQPQHF.

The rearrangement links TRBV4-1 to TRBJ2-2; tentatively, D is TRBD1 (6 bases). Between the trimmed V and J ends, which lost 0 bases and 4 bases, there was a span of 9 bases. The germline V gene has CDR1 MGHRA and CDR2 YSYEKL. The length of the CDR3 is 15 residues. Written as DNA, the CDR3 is TGCGCCAGCAGCCAAGAAGCAGGGGCCACCGGGGAGCTGTTTTTT. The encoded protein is CASSQEAGATGELFF.

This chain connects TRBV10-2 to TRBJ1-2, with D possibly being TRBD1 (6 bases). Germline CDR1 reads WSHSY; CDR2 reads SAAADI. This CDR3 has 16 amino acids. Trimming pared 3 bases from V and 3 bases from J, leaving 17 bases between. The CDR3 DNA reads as TGCGCCAGCAGTGACCTAAGGACAGCGCTTGACTATGGCTACACCTTC. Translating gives CASSDLRTALDYGYTF.

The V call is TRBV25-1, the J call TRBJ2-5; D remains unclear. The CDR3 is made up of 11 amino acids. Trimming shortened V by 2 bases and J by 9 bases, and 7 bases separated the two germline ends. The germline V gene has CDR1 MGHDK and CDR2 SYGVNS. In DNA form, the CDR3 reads TGTGCCAGCAGTGAAGCGGTTGCCCAGTACTTC. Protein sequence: CASSEAVAQYF. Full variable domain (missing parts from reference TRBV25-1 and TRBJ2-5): EADIYQTPRYLVIGTGKKITLECSQTMGHDKMYWYQQDPGMELHLIHYSYGVNSTEKGDLSSESTVSRIRTEHFPLTLESARPSHTSQYLCASSEAVAQYFGPGTRLLVL.

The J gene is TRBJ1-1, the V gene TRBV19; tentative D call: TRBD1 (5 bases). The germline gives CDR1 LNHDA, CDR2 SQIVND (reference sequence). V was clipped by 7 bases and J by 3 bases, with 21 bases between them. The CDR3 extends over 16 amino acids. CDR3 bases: TGTGCCAGTACCTCAAGGTGGGGCAGGAAATACACTGAAGCTTTCTTT. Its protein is CASTSRWGRKYTEAFF.

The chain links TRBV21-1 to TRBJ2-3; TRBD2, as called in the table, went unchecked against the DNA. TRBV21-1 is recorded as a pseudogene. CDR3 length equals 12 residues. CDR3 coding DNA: TGTGCCAGCCGATTGCGGGTCGGTACGCAGTATTTT. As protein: CASRLRVGTQYF.